These T cell receptor beta chains were read from a single sample in a study of blood T cell repertoires in COVID-19. Generated by immunoSEQ multiplex PCR, the TCRdb table keeps only in-frame clones and is missing some. The table lists tens of thousands of clones, roughly 88% of them singletons. The sample comprised peripheral blood. The source of these receptors is a woman in her thirties or forties with acute or convalescent COVID-19. CDR3s include the opening cysteine and the closing phenylalanine or tryptophan. The D gene is left open where the match is weak. Clone size is not always given. Where it is, it says once, few, many or a class for expanded clones.

clone size,D gene,J gene,CDR3 length,V gene,CDR3 DNA,CDR3 protein
NA,NA,TRBJ1-5,15,TRBV28,TGTGCCAGCAGTTTAACAGGGTCTAGCAATCAGCCCCAGCATTTT,CASSLTGSSNQPQHF
NA,TRBD1,TRBJ1-1,15,TRBV5-5,TGTGCCAGCAGCTTACAGGGGGGGTCGAACACTGAAGCTTTCTTT,CASSLQGGSNTEAFF
NA,NA,TRBJ2-2,16,TRBV18,TGTGCCAGCTCACCACCACAGGGACCCAACACCGGGGAGCTGTTTTTT,CASSPPQGPNTGELFF
NA,NA,TRBJ2-6,13,TRBV5-1,TGCGCCAGCAGCCCCGAGGGGGCCAACGTCCTGACTTTC,CASSPEGANVLTF
NA,NA,TRBJ1-4,14,TRBV7-9,TGTGCCAGCAGCCCCTCGGGGGTAGGGGAAAAACTGTTTTTT,CASSPSGVGEKLFF
NA,NA,TRBJ1-3,12,TRBV15,TGTGCCACCAGCAGAGATATAGACACCATATATTTT,CATSRDIDTIYF
NA,TRBD1,TRBJ1-4,15,TRBV19,TGTGCCAGTAAAGGGACAGGGCCATTGTCGGGAAAACTGTTTTTT,CASKGTGPLSGKLFF
NA,NA,TRBJ1-5,13,TRBV10-3,TGTGCCACCGAGCGGGGGGGCAATCAGCCCCAGCATTTT,CATERGGNQPQHF
NA,TRBD1,TRBJ1-2,12,TRBV18,TGTGCCAGCTCACAGGACAGGGATGGCTACACCTTC,CASSQDRDGYTF
NA,NA,TRBJ1-2,16,TRBV6-1,TGTGCCAGCAGTGAAGCGCGGGGCAGGGAGTACTATGGCTACACCTTC,CASSEARGREYYGYTF
NA,TRBD1,TRBJ1-1,14,TRBV29-1,TGCAGCGTTCCGCGAGGGGGCGAGAACACTGAAGCTTTCTTT,CSVPRGGENTEAFF
NA,NA,TRBJ2-7,14,TRBV6-5,TGTGCCAGCAGTTACAGGGGCTCCGGCTACGAGCAGTACTTC,CASSYRGSGYEQYF
NA,NA,TRBJ1-5,14,TRBV7-6,TGTGCCAGCAGCGCCGGGGTGGCCAATCAGCCCCAGCATTTT,CASSAGVANQPQHF
few,NA,TRBJ1-2,13,TRBV6-5,TGTGCCAGCAGTTATCAGGGGATTTATGGCTACACCTTC,CASSYQGIYGYTF
NA,TRBD1,TRBJ2-5,17,TRBV3-1/TRBV3-2,TGTGCCAGCAGCCAAGAGCTTTCCGGGACAGCACAAGAGACCCAGTACTTC,CASSQELSGTAQETQYF
NA,TRBD1,TRBJ1-2,13,TRBV29-1,TGCAGCGTTGTCAGGGGGCAAAATTATGGCTACACCTTC,CSVVRGQNYGYTF
NA,NA,TRBJ1-1,14,TRBV7-9,TGTGCCAGCAGCTTATCTCAGGGTAGCACTGAAGCTTTCTTT,CASSLSQGSTEAFF
NA,TRBD2,TRBJ2-1,15,TRBV6-5,TGTGCCAGCAGTAGTGGGGGGGGACTTTACAATGAGCAGTTCTTC,CASSSGGGLYNEQFF
NA,NA,TRBJ2-5,11,TRBV12-3/TRBV12-4,TGTGCCAGCAGCGCAGAGGGGACCCAGTACTTC,CASSAEGTQYF
NA,TRBD1,TRBJ2-1,14,TRBV7-3,TGTGCCAGCAGCTTAGACAGGGACTACAATGAGCAGTTCTTC,CASSLDRDYNEQFF
NA,NA,TRBJ1-1,16,TRBV11-2,TGTGCCAGCAGCTCCGATGGCCCGTGGGGCATCGGTGAAGCTTTCTTT,CASSSDGPWGIGEAFF
NA,NA,TRBJ1-6,15,TRBV27,TGTGCCAGCAGTTTAGAGGTCGGGGATAATTCACCCCTCCACTTT,CASSLEVGDNSPLHF
NA,NA,TRBJ1-5,13,TRBV2,TGTGCCAGCAGTTCCCAGGGAAATCAGCCCCAGCATTTT,CASSSQGNQPQHF
NA,TRBD2,TRBJ2-1,16,TRBV6-5,TGTGCCAGCAGTTACGGTGTAGCGGGATCTTACAATGAGCAGTTCTTC,CASSYGVAGSYNEQFF
NA,NA,TRBJ2-7,15,TRBV27,TGTGCCAGCAGTTTATCGCTTACAGGGAGTAACGAGCAGTACTTC,CASSLSLTGSNEQYF
NA,TRBD2,TRBJ2-7,17,TRBV5-1,TGCGCCAGCAGCCCCGGGACTAGCGGGAGGGCCTGGGACGAGCAGTACTTC,CASSPGTSGRAWDEQYF
NA,NA,TRBJ2-5,13,TRBV30,TGTGCCTGGACGGGTGCTCGTGGGGAGACCCAGTACTTC,CAWTGARGETQYF
NA,TRBD1,TRBJ1-6,17,TRBV27,TGTGCCAGCAGTTCAAGGGGACAGGGGGCCAATAATTCACCCCTCCACTTT,CASSSRGQGANNSPLHF
NA,NA,TRBJ2-1,15,TRBV7-6,TGTGCCAGCAGCTTGGGGCTCGCCGAATACAATGAGCAGTTCTTC,CASSLGLAEYNEQFF
NA,TRBD1,TRBJ1-1,15,TRBV15,TGTGCCACCAGCAGAGGTGGGACAGTGAACACTGAAGCTTTCTTT,CATSRGGTVNTEAFF
NA,NA,TRBJ1-5,13,TRBV12-3/TRBV12-4,TGTGCCAGCAGCCACAGGGAAAATCAGCCCCAGCATTTT,CASSHRENQPQHF
NA,NA,TRBJ1-3,13,TRBV5-1,TGCGCCAGCAGCTACGGAGATGGAAACACCATATATTTT,CASSYGDGNTIYF
NA,NA,TRBJ2-1,16,TRBV15,TGTGCCACCAGCAGAGATGTTAGCGGCCTTTACAATGAGCAGTTCTTC,CATSRDVSGLYNEQFF
NA,TRBD2,TRBJ2-1,12,TRBV24-1,TGTGCCACCAGCTGGGGGGGGAATGAGCAGTTCTTC,CATSWGGNEQFF
once,TRBD2,TRBJ2-5,16,TRBV27,TGTGCCAGCAGTTTGGCCCCAGTAGCGGGCGGGGAGACCCAGTACTTC,CASSLAPVAGGETQYF
NA,NA,TRBJ2-1,12,TRBV24-1,TGTGCCACCAGTGATTTGCAGGATGAGCAGTTCTTC,CATSDLQDEQFF
NA,TRBD2,TRBJ2-3,16,TRBV3-1/TRBV3-2,TGTGCCAGCAGCCAGGTTCTAGCGGCGTCAACAGATACGCAGTATTTT,CASSQVLAASTDTQYF
NA,NA,TRBJ2-5,13,TRBV6-5,TGTGCCAGCAGCCGAGGCCAGAAAGAGACCCAGTACTTC,CASSRGQKETQYF
NA,NA,TRBJ1-6,15,TRBV6-5,TGTGCCAGCAGAGCGGACGGGCTTACCGTATTGTCCCTCCACTTT,CASRADGLTVLSLHF
NA,TRBD2,TRBJ2-3,15,TRBV27,TGTGCCAGCAGTTTGGGGACTAGCGGGAGAGATACGCAGTATTTT,CASSLGTSGRDTQYF
NA,TRBD1,TRBJ1-4,15,TRBV6-6,TGTGCCAGCAGTTACTCAGACAGGGGGCACGAAAAACTGTTTTTT,CASSYSDRGHEKLFF
NA,TRBD1,TRBJ1-1,13,TRBV7-3,TGTGCCAGCAGCCAAACAGGGGGCACTGAAGCTTTCTTT,CASSQTGGTEAFF
NA,NA,TRBJ2-7,13,TRBV18,TGTGCCAGCTCACCGGCAGATGTTTACGAGCAGTACTTC,CASSPADVYEQYF
NA,NA,TRBJ1-5,12,TRBV10-3,TGTGCCATCAGGGGGGGAAATCAGCCCCAGCATTTT,CAIRGGNQPQHF
NA,TRBD2,TRBJ2-3,19,TRBV11-2,TGTGCCAGCAGCCACACTCCATCAGGACTAGCGGTCTACACAGATACGCAGTATTTT,CASSHTPSGLAVYTDTQYF
NA,NA,TRBJ2-7,14,TRBV6-6,TGTGCCAGCACCGGCGGGACGGAAACCTACGAGCAGTACTTC,CASTGGTETYEQYF
NA,NA,TRBJ2-7,14,TRBV5-1,TGCGCCAGCAGCCAACCAGGACAGAGCTACGAGCAGTACTTC,CASSQPGQSYEQYF